The T cell receptor beta chain under discussion was sequenced for a study of neurological immune-mediated disorders. Findings and limits, study-wide: Private repertoires in all groups were suggested, as expanded clones shared no CDR3 amino acid sequences across subjects. HTLV-1-associated myelopathy showed the most TCR clonal expansion; multiple sclerosis the least, below healthy controls.

A single record per CDR3 protein comes from TCRdb applying MiXCR to the 5' RACE reads. Of roughly 17,000 distinct CDR3 sequences listed, about 2.6% are singletons. This clonotype was found many times. Antigen unknown. The germline gives CDR1 SEHNR, CDR2 FQNEAQ (reference sequence). Trimming removed 2 bases from V and 7 bases from J, with 9 bases in between. The CDR3 length is 12 residues. The chain links TRBV7-9 to TRBJ2-7, with D perhaps matching TRBD2 (5 bases). This sequence was found in a woman between 18 and 30 years old with multiple sclerosis. The sample comprised PBMCs. CDR3 loop: CASSLNGGEQYF. CDR3 in DNA: TGTGCCAGCAGCTTAAATGGAGGTGAGCAGTACTTC.